The 14 T cell receptor beta chains below all came from one sample that was sequenced in a study of a mutant IDH1 vaccine in newly diagnosed glioma. The time point: baseline, week 1 (first vaccination visit). The treatment is: pre-vaccination baseline after standard-of-care therapy. Profiled with immunoSEQ multiplex PCR; TCRdb holds only in-frame clones, not every one. Of tens of thousands of clones listed, 82% are singletons. The sample here was PBMCs, taken from a glioma patient treated with radiotherapy, temozolomide or both. The receptors come from a man aged 30-40 years with glioma.

The CDR3 is CASSLQGEKLFF. The CDR3 DNA reads TGTGCCAGCAGCCTCCAAGGTGAAAAACTGTTTTTT. This chain links TRBV5-4 with TRBJ1-4; no firm D call. The V gene lost 4 bases and the J gene lost 7 bases, with 8 bases spanning the gap. CDR3 size: 12 residues. Germline-derived CDR1 and CDR2 are SGHNT and YYREEE (reference sequence). Using reference TRBV5-4 and TRBJ1-4 for the parts outside the CDR3, the full variable domain is ETGVTQSPTHLIKTRGQQVTLRCSSQSGHNTVSWYQQALGQGPQFIFQYYREEENGRGNFPPRFSGLQFPNYSSELNVNALELDDSALYLCASSLQGEKLFFGSGTQLSVL.

This chain links TRBV6-5 with TRBJ2-1; tentative D call: TRBD2 (6 bases). CDR3 length equals 14 residues. Trimming stripped 6 bases from V and 2 bases from J, with 11 bases between. Germline V CDR1 and CDR2: MNHEY, SVGAGI. CDR3 region: CASRSSGTYNEQFF. CDR3 DNA: TGTGCCAGCAGGAGTAGCGGTACCTACAATGAGCAGTTCTTC.

This chain connects TRBV7-3 to TRBJ1-2; TRBD1 aligns across 7 bases. J was trimmed by 4 bases and V by 5 bases; bases with no gene match: 7. CDR1 and CDR2 (germline): SGHTA, FQGTGA. The length of the CDR3 is 14 residues. CDR3 residues: CASSVGTVGYGYTF. The DNA for the CDR3 is TGTGCCAGCAGCGTCGGGACAGTGGGCTATGGCTACACCTTC.

The chain links TRBV2 to TRBJ2-1, with D maybe TRBD2 (6 bases). Germline V gives CDR1 SNHLY, CDR2 FYNNEI. V dropped 4 bases and J dropped 2 bases, with 15 bases sitting between them. The CDR3 runs to 16 residues. CDR3 nucleotides: TGTGCCAGCAGTGCATCCGGGACTTTAACCTACAATGAGCAGTTCTTC. Translating gives CASSASGTLTYNEQFF.

The V gene is TRBV5-1, the J gene TRBJ2-5; possibly TRBD1 or TRBD2 for D (7 bases each). Germline V gives CDR1 SGHRS, CDR2 YFSETQ. V shed 7 bases and J shed 3 bases, with 22 bases lying between them. This CDR3 has 16 amino acids. CDR3 bases: TGCGCCAGCCGGGGAGGAACAGGGGAGGGAAAAGAGACCCAGTACTTC. Its protein product is CASRGGTGEGKETQYF.

The chain links TRBV11-2 to TRBJ2-3, with D unclear. Germline-derived CDR1 and CDR2 are SGHAT and FQNNGV. This CDR3 contains 16 residues. V was clipped by 5 bases and J by 2 bases, with 17 bases between them. The CDR3 protein is CASSTRTDPYTDTQYF. The DNA of the CDR3 is TGTGCCAGCAGCACCCGGACCGACCCTTACACAGATACGCAGTATTTT. Full variable domain (remainder filled in from reference TRBV11-2 and TRBJ2-3): EAGVAQSPRYKIIEKRQSVAFWCNPISGHATLYWYQQILGQGPKLLIQFQNNGVVDDSQLPKDRFSAERLKGVDSTLKIQPAKLEDSAVYLCASSTRTDPYTDTQYFGPGTRLTVL.

The genes are TRBV28 and TRBJ1-1, with D perhaps TRBD1 (5 bases). CDR3 length equals 13 residues. Trimming pared 5 bases from V and 1 base from J, leaving 8 bases between. Germline assignment: CDR1 MDHEN and CDR2 SYDVKM. The CDR3, as DNA: TGTGCCAGCAGTCCTGGACAGAACACTGAAGCTTTCTTT. It translates to CASSPGQNTEAFF.

V and J are TRBV28 and TRBJ2-5, with D perhaps matching TRBD2 (6 bases). This CDR3 comprises 15 residues. The V and J ends lost 6 bases and 5 bases respectively, with 19 bases between them. The germline CDR1 and CDR2 sequences are MDHEN and SYDVKM. The CDR3 DNA reads TGTGCCAGCAGCCCCACCTTTGAGGCGGGGGAGACCCAGTACTTC. It codes for CASSPTFEAGETQYF.

The chain employs TRBV7-2 and TRBJ1-1; 9 bases match TRBD1. In germline, CDR1 is SGHTA, CDR2 FQGNSA. The CDR3 runs 15 residues. J gave up 7 bases and V 5 bases, and 11 bases lay outside the gene matches. The DNA of the CDR3 is TGTGCCAGCAGCAAGTGGGTTAGACAGGGGGATGAAGCTTTCTTT. Its protein product is CASSKWVRQGDEAFF.

The chain links TRBV2 to TRBJ1-6; D not resolved. Germline lookup yields CDR1 SNHLY and CDR2 FYNNEI. The CDR3 has 12 amino acids. Trimming left V 7 bases short and J 9 bases short, with 10 bases between. CDR3 nucleotides: TGTGCCAGCAAAAGGGAGGGTTCACCCCTCCACTTT. Its protein is CASKREGSPLHF.

This clone was recorded a few times. The gene calls are TRBV28 and TRBJ1-1; 7 bases agree with TRBD1. This CDR3 comprises 14 residues. V was clipped by 6 bases and J by 2 bases; unmatched bases: 6. CDR1 is MDHEN and CDR2 is SYDVKM in the germline V gene. As DNA, the CDR3 is TGTGCCAGCAGACGACAGGGTTCAAACACTGAAGCTTTCTTT. Translation: CASRRQGSNTEAFF.

This chain uses TRBV4-1 with TRBJ1-6, with a weak D call TRBD1 (6 bases). With 7 bases removed from V and 8 bases from J, the gap between germline ends came to 18 bases. CDR3 size: 15 residues. Germline V CDR1 and CDR2: MGHRA, YSYEKL. The CDR3 region is CASTLSGGRDSPLHF. As DNA, the CDR3 is TGCGCCAGCACCCTATCGGGGGGCAGGGATTCACCCCTCCACTTT.

The rearrangement links TRBV27 to TRBJ2-3, with 8 bases lining up with TRBD1. Losses at the gene ends were 8 bases for V and 2 bases for J; bases not matched to a gene: 12. Germline CDR1 is MNHEY and CDR2 is SMNVEV (reference sequence). The CDR3 loop spans 16 amino acids. The CDR3: CASSGKGQDHTDTQYF. The CDR3 DNA is TGTGCCAGCTCCGGTAAGGGACAGGACCACACAGATACGCAGTATTTT.

This clone appeared once. The J gene is TRBJ2-7, the V gene TRBV5-1, with a possible D match to TRBD2 (5 bases). Germline V gene lookup returns CDR1 SGHRS and CDR2 YFSETQ. The V and J ends lost 4 bases and 0 bases respectively, with 14 bases between them. The CDR3 sequence is 15 residues long. CDR3 sequence: CASSNTTGSSYEQYF. CDR3 DNA: TGCGCCAGCAGCAATACGACGGGAAGCTCCTACGAGCAGTACTTC.